This T cell receptor beta chain derives from a study of blood T cell repertoires in COVID-19. Background on the study: There were acute and convalescent COVID-19 samples, and they came from the United States, Italy and Spain. T cells, B-cell-depleted T cells, or PBMCs provided the cDNA or gDNA that served as material.

Some clones are missing from TCRdb's copy, which holds only in-frame ones; the method was immunoSEQ multiplex PCR. The sample gives fewer than 300,000 clones, over 75% of which show up once; around 0.8% is in the top ten. This CDR3 has 17 amino acids. The V and J ends lost 0 bases and 6 bases, in that order; junction bases with no gene match: 8. CDR1 is SGDLS, CDR2 YYNGEE, per germline. The sequencing input was peripheral blood. The chain has TRBV9 and TRBJ2-2, with 10 bases fitting TRBD2. This TCR was recovered from a woman in her thirties with acute or convalescent COVID-19. The CDR3 DNA reads as TGTGCCAGCAGCGTAGGTCTTGCTAGCGGGAGCGCCGGGGAGCTGTTTTTT. The encoded protein is CASSVGLASGSAGELFF.